The entry that follows covers one TCR beta chain sequence. This record comes from a study of blood T cells in healthy people across ages. Study overall: Template switching retrieved approximately one barcoded beta molecule for each two T cells.

Germline CDR1 SNHLY, CDR2 FYNNEI. The CDR3 loop spans 14 amino acids. V shed 7 bases and J 2 bases; nucleotides not matched to a gene: 2. Using a J-beta primer mix together with a sample-barcoded 5' primer, a second PCR was run for roughly 6 to 11 cycles. TCRdb used MiXCR to reprocess the 5' RACE reads, holding one entry per CDR3 protein. The sample yields 700,000 to 900,000 distinct CDR3 sequences, about 55% seen once. Every sample had a minimum of 6 million PBMCs isolated. Sequenced sample: blood. This clonotype was obtained from a man aged 80 or over in good health. The V call is TRBV2, the J call TRBJ2-1, with 10 positions matching TRBD1. The CDR3 DNA follows: TGTGCCAGCACCGGGACAGGGGCCTACAATGAGCAGTTCTTC. This codes for CASTGTGAYNEQFF.